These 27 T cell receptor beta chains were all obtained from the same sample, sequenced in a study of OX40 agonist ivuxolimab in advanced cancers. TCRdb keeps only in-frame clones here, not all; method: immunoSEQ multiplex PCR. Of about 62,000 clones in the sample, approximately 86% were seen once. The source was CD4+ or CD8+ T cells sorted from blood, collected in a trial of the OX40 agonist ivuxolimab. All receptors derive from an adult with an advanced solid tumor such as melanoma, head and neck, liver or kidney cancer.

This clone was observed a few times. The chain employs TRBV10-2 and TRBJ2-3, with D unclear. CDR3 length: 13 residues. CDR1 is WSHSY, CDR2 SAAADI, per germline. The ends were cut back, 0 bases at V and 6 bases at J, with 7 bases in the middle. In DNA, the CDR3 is TGCGCCAGCAGTGAGTCCAGTTTCGATACGCAGTATTTT. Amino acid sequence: CASSESSFDTQYF.

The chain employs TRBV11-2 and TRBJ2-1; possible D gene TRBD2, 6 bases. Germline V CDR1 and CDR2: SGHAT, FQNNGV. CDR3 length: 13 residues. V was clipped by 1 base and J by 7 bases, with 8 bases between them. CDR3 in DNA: TGTGCCAGCAGCTTAGGTGGGAGGAATGAGCAGTTCTTC. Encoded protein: CASSLGGRNEQFF.

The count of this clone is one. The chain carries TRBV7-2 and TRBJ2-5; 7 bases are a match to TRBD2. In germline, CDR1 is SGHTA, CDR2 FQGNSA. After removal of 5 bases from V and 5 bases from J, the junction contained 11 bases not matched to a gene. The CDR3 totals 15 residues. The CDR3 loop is CASSTWGGLRETQYF. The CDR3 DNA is TGTGCCAGCAGCACCTGGGGGGGTCTAAGGGAGACCCAGTACTTC.

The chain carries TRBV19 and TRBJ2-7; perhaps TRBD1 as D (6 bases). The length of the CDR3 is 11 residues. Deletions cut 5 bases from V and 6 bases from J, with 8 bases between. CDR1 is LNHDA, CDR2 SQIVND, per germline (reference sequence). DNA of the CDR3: TGTGCCAGTAGTCAGGGGATCGAGCAGTACTTC. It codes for CASSQGIEQYF. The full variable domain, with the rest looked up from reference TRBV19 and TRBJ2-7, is DGGITQSPKYLFRKEGQNVTLSCEQNLNHDAMYWYRQDPGQGLRLIYYSQIVNDFQKGDIAEGYSVSREKKESFPLTVTSAQKNPTAFYLCASSQGIEQYFGPGTRLTVT.

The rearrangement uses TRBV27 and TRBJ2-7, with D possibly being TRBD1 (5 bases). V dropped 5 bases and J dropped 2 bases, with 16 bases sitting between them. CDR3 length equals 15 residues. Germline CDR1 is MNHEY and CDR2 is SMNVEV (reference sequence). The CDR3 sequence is CASSPLSGQAYEQYF. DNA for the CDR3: TGTGCCAGCAGTCCCCTATCAGGACAAGCCTACGAGCAGTACTTC.

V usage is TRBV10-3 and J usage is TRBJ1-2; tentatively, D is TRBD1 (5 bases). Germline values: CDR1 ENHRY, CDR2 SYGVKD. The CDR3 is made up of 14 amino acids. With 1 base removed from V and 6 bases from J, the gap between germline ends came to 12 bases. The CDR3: CAISEFPGQDGYTF. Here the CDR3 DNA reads TGTGCCATCAGTGAGTTCCCGGGGCAGGATGGCTACACCTTC.

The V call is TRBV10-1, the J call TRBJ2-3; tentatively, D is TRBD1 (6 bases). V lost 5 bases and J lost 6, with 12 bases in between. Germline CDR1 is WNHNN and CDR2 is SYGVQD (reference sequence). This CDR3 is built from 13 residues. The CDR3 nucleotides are TGCGCCAGCAGTCGGACAGTTGGGGATACGCAGTATTTT. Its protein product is CASSRTVGDTQYF.

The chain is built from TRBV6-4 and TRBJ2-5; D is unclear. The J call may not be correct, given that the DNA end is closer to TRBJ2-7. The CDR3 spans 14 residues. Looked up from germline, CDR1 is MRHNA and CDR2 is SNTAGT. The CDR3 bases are TGTGCCAGCAGTGACTCACAGAAACCATACGAGCAGTACTTC. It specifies CASSDSQKPYEQYF.

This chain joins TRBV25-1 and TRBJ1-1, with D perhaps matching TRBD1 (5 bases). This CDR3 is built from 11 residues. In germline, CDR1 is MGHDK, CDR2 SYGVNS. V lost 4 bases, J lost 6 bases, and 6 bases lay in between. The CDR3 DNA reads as TGTGCCAGCAGTGGGGGGGCTGAAGCTTTCTTT. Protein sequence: CASSGGAEAFF. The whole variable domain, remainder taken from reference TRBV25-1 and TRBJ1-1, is EADIYQTPRYLVIGTGKKITLECSQTMGHDKMYWYQQDPGMELHLIHYSYGVNSTEKGDLSSESTVSRIRTEHFPLTLESARPSHTSQYLCASSGGAEAFFGQGTRLTVV.

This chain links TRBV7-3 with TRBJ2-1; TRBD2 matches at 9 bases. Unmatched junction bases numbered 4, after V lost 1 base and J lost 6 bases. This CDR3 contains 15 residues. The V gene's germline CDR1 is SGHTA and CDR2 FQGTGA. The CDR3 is CASSLSAGGFNEQFF. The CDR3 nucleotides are TGTGCCAGCAGCTTAAGTGCGGGAGGGTTCAATGAGCAGTTCTTC.

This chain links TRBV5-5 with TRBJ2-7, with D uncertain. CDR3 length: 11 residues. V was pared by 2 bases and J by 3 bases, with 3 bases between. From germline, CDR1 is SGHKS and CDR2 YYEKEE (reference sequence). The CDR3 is CASSFSYEQYF. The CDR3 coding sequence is TGTGCCAGCAGCTTTAGCTACGAGCAGTACTTC.

CDR3 residues: CASSRSGRDTGELFF. CDR3 nucleotide sequence: TGTGCCAGCAGCCGTAGCGGGAGGGATACCGGGGAGCTGTTTTTT. The chain has TRBV7-6 and TRBJ2-2; 11 bases agree with TRBD2. Germline V gene sequence: CDR1 SGHVS, CDR2 FNYEAQ. Trimming took 5 bases from V and 5 from J; bases not matched to a gene: 4. The CDR3 sequence is 15 residues long. The full variable domain, with the rest looked up from reference TRBV7-6 and TRBJ2-2, is GAGVSQSPRYKVTKRGQDVALRCDPISGHVSLYWYRQALGQGPEFLTYFNYEAQQDKSGLPNDRFSAERPEGSISTLTIQRTEQRDSAMYRCASSRSGRDTGELFFGEGSRLTVL.

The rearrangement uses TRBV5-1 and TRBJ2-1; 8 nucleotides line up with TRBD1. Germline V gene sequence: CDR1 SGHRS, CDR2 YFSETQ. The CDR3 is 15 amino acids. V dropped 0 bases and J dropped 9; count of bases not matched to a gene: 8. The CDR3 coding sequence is TGCGCCAGCAGCTTGGGAGGACAGGGTTTCAGTGAGCAGTTCTTC. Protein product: CASSLGGQGFSEQFF.

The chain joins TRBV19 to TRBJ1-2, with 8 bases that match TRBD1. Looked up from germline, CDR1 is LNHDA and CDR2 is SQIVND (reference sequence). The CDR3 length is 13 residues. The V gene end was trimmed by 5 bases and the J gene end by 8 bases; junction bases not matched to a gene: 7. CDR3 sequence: CASSPQGARGYTF. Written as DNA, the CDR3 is TGTGCCAGTAGTCCCCAGGGGGCGAGGGGCTACACCTTC.

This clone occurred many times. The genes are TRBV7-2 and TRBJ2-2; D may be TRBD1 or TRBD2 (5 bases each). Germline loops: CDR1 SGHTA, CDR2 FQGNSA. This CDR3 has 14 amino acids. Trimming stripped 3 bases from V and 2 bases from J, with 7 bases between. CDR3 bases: TGTGCCAGCAGCTTGGGGACCAACACCGGGGAGCTGTTTTTT. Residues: CASSLGTNTGELFF.

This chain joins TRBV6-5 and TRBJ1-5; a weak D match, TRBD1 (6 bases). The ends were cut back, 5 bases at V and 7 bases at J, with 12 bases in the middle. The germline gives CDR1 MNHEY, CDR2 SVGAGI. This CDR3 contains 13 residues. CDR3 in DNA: TGTGCCAGCAGTGAATGGCAGGGGCAGCCCCAGCATTTT. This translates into CASSEWQGQPQHF.

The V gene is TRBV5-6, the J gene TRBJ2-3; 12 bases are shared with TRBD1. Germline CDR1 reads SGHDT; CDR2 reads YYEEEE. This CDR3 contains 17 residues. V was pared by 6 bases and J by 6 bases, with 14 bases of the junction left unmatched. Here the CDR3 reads CASNILPGQGAIDTQYF. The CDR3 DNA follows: TGTGCCAGCAACATCCTACCGGGACAGGGGGCAATCGATACGCAGTATTTT.

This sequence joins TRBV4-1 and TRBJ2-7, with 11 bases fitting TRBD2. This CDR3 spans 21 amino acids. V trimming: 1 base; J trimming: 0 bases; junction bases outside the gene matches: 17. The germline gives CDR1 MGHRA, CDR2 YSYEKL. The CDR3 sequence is CASSQVKFSGRAFKSSYEQYF. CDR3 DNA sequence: TGCGCCAGCAGCCAAGTAAAGTTTAGCGGGAGGGCTTTTAAGAGCTCCTACGAGCAGTACTTC.

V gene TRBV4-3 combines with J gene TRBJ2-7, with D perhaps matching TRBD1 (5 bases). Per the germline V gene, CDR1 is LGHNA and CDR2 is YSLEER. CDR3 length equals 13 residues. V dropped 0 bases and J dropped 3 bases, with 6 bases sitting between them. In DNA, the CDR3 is TGCGCCAGCAGCCAAGAAAGGGGCTACGAGCAGTACTTC. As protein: CASSQERGYEQYF.

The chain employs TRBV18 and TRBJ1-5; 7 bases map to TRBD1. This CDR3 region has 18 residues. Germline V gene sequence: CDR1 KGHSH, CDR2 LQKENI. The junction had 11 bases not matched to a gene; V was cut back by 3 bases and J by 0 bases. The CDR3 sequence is CASSPRGGGVNSNQPQHF. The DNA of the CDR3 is TGTGCCAGCTCACCTAGAGGGGGCGGGGTTAATAGCAATCAGCCCCAGCATTTT.

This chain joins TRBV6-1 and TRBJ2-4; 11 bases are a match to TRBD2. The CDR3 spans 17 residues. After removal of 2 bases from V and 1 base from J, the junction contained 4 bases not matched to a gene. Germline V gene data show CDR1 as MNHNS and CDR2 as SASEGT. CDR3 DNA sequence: TGTGCCAGCAGTGAACCACCTAGCGGGGGGGCCAAAAACATTCAGTACTTC. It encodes CASSEPPSGGAKNIQYF.

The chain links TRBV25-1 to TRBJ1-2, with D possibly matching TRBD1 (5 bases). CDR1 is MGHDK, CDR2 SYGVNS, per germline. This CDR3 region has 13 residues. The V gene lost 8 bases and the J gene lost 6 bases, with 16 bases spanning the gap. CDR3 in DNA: TGTGCCAGCCGTCGTGGAGGGACGGATGGCTACACCTTC. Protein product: CASRRGGTDGYTF.

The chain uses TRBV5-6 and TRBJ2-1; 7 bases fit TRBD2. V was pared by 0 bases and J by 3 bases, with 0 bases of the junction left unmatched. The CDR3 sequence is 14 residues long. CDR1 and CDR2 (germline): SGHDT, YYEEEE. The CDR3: CASSLGTSYNEQFF. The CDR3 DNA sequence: TGTGCCAGCAGCTTGGGGACTAGCTACAATGAGCAGTTCTTC.

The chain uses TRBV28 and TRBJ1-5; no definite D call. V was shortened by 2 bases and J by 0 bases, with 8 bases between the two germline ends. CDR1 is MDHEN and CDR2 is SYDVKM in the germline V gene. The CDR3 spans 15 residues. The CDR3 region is CASSLGSYSNQPQHF. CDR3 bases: TGTGCCAGCAGTTTAGGAAGTTATAGCAATCAGCCCCAGCATTTT.

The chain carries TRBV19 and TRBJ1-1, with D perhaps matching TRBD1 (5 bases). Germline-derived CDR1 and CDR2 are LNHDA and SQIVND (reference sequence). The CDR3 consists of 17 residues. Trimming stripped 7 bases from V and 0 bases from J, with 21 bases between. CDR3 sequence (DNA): TGTGCCAGTACCCCAGGAGGTCAGGGCTTGGTGAACACTGAAGCTTTCTTT. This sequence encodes CASTPGGQGLVNTEAFF.

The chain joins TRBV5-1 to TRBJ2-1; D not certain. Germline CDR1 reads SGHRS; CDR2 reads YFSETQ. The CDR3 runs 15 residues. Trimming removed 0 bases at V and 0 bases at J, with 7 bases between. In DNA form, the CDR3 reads TGCGCCAGCAGCTTGGTAGTGAGCTCCTACAATGAGCAGTTCTTC. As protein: CASSLVVSSYNEQFF. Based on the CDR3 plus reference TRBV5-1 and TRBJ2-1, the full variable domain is KAGVTQTPRYLIKTRGQQVTLSCSPISGHRSVSWYQQTPGQGLQFLFEYFSETQRNKGNFPGRFSGRQFSNSRSEMNVSTLELGDSALYLCASSLVVSSYNEQFFGPGTRLTVL.

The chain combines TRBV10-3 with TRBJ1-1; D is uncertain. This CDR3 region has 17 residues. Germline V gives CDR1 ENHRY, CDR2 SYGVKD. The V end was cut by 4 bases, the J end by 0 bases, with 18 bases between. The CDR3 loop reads CAISVLARRDMNTEAFF. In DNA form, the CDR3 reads TGTGCCATCAGTGTTCTGGCGCGTAGAGATATGAACACTGAAGCTTTCTTT.